This T cell receptor beta chain came from a study of cytomegalovirus exposure and HLA in healthy donors. Overall study findings and caveats: Excluded were some V segments that proved indistinguishable, including TRBV6-2 and TRBV6-3. Presence/absence analyses assumed roughly uniform sequencing depth across donors, which may not hold. Researchers reported from a later analysis that most CMV-associated TCR beta chains appeared HLA-restricted.

This CDR3 region has 18 residues. V gave up 4 bases and J gave up 9 bases; unmatched junction bases: 21. Germline V gene lookup returns CDR1 SQVTM and CDR2 ANQGSEA. Primers for the PCR totalled 60 Vbeta and 13 Jbeta. Per the authors' pipeline: About 11 million shared chains were among the approximately 87 million unique TCR beta chains that a later analysis counted. The data were produced by immunoSEQ multiplex PCR, yet TCRdb's version contains in-frame clones alone and is incomplete. V and J calls and clone size are given by that table; D and trimming were obtained from the DNA. The sample shows around 150,000 clones, nearly 80% of them seen only once. Comment on this clone: Its specificity is unknown.

This TCR came from a man aged 30 to 45 in good health and CMV-seronegative. The rearrangement uses TRBV29-1 and TRBJ2-1, with 10 bases lining up with TRBD2. What was sequenced was PBMCs. CDR3 in amino acids: CSVAGTSEATSSPGEQFF. The CDR3 coding sequence is TGCAGCGTTGCCGGGACTAGCGAAGCTACCTCCTCCCCGGGTGAGCAGTTCTTC.